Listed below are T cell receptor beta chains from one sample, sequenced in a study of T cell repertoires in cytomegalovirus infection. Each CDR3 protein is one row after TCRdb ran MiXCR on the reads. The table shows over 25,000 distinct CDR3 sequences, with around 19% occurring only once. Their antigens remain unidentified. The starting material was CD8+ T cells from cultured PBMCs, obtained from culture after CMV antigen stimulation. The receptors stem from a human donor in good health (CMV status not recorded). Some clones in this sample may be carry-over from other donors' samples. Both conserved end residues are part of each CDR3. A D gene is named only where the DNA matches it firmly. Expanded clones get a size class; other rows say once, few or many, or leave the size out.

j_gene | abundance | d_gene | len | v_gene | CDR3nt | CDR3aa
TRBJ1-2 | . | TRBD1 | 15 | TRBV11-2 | TGTGCCAGCAGCTCGTACCGGGACAGGGGATCTGGCTACACCTTC | CASSSYRDRGSGYTF
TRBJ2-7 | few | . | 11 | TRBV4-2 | TGTGCCAGCAGCCAAGGCAGTGATAGGTACTTC | CASSQGSDRYF
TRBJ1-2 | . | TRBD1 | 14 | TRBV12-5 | TGTGCTAGTGGTTGGTTGGGGACAGACGATGGCTACACCTTC | CASGWLGTDDGYTF
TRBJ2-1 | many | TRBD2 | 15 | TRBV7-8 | TGTGCCAGCAGCCCGATCGTGGAGCGGGAGAATGAGCAGTTCTTC | CASSPIVERENEQFF
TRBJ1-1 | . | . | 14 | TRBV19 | TGTGCCAGTAGTGCCTCTGGGGTGAACACTGAAGCTTTCTTT | CASSASGVNTEAFF
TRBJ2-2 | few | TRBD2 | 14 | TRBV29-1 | TGCAGCGCGACTAGCGGGAAGAACACCGGGGAGCTGTTTTTT | CSATSGKNTGELFF
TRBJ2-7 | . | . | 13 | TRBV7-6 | TGTGCCAGCAGCCGGGGCCTCCCCTACGAGCAGTACTTC | CASSRGLPYEQYF
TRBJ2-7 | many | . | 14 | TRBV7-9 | TGTGCCAGCAGCTCCTGGGACCACTCCTACGAGCAGTACTTC | CASSSWDHSYEQYF
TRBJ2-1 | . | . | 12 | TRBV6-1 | TGTGCCAGCAGTGAAATGTACAATGAGCAGTTCTTC | CASSEMYNEQFF
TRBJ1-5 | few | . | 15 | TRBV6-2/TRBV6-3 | TGTGCCAGCAGCTATACAGATGCTGGCAATCAGCCCCAGCATTTT | CASSYTDAGNQPQHF
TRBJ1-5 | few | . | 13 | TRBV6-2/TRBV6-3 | TGTGCCAGCAGAAATGTGGGGAATCAGCCCCAGCATTTT | CASRNVGNQPQHF
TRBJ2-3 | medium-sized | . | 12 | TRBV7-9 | TGTGCCAGCACCTCATGGACAGATACGCAGTATTTT | CASTSWTDTQYF
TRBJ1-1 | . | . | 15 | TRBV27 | TGTGCCAGCAGTTTATCGATTCCGGTGGGCACTGAAGCTTTCTTT | CASSLSIPVGTEAFF
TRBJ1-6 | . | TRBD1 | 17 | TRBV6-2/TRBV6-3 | TGTGCCAGCAGTCACCTAGGACAGGCCCGTATCGATTCACCCCTCCACTTT | CASSHLGQARIDSPLHF
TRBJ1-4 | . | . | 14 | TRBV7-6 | TGTGCCAGCAGCCCGGTTCAGGGAGATGAAAAACTGTTTTTT | CASSPVQGDEKLFF
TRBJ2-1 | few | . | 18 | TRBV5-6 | TGTGCCAACAGCTTGGGGGGCGGATTATATAGCTCCTACAATGAGCAGTTCTTC | CANSLGGGLYSSYNEQFF
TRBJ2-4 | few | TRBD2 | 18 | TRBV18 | TGTGCCAGCTCCCCACGACTAGCGGGAGGACAAGCCAAAAACATTCAGTACTTC | CASSPRLAGGQAKNIQYF
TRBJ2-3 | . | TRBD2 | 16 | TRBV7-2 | TGTGCCAGCAGCTTAGTTTGGCGGGGGGCCACAGATACGCAGTATTTT | CASSLVWRGATDTQYF
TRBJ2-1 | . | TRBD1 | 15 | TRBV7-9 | TGTGCCAGCAGCTACCGGGACAGGGGAAACGATGAGCAGTTCTTC | CASSYRDRGNDEQFF
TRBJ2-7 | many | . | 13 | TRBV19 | TGTGCCAGTAGTATTCGCCAGACCGACGAGCAGTACTTC | CASSIRQTDEQYF
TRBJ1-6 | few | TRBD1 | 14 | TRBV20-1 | TGCAGTGCTAGGGAAGGGGGCGAGAATTCACCCCTCCACTTT | CSAREGGENSPLHF
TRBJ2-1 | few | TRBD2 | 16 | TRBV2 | TGTGCCAGCAGTGAGAGAGGGCTAGCGGGAAGCAATGAGCAGTTCTTC | CASSERGLAGSNEQFF
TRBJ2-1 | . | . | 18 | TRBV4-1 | TGCGCCAGCAGCCAATCCCCGACAGAGACTAGCTCCTACAATGAGCAGTTCTTC | CASSQSPTETSSYNEQFF
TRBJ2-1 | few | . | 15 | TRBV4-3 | TGCGCCAGCAGCCCCGTGAGAGATTGGGGCAATGAGCAGTTCTTC | CASSPVRDWGNEQFF
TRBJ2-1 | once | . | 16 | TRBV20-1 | TGCAGTGCTAGAGATCCGGAGCTTCCCTCCTACAATGAGCAGTTCTTC | CSARDPELPSYNEQFF
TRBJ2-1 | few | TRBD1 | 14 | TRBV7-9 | TGTGCCAGCAGCACCCGGACAGGGGGATTAGAGCAGTTCTTC | CASSTRTGGLEQFF
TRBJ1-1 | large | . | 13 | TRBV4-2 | TGTGCCAGCAGCCAAGATCCCGAAACTGAAGCTTTCTTT | CASSQDPETEAFF
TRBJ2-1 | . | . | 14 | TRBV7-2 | TGTGCCAGCAGCTTAAGGAGCTCCTACAATGAGCAGTTCTTC | CASSLRSSYNEQFF
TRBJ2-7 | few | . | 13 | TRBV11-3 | TGTGCCAGCAGCCTAGGACCGAGCGGGGAGCAGTACTTC | CASSLGPSGEQYF
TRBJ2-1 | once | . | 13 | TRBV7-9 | TGTGCTAAAGGAGGGAACTCCTACAATGAGCAGTTCTTC | CAKGGNSYNEQFF
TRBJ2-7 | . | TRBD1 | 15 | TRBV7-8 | TGTGCCAGCAGCCCCGGGACAGCCTCCTCCTACGAGCAGTACTTC | CASSPGTASSYEQYF
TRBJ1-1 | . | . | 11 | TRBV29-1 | TGCAGCGTCGGCAGGAACACTGAAGCTTTCTTT | CSVGRNTEAFF
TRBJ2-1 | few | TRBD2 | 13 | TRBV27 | TGTGCCAGCAGGACTAGCGGGATCAATGAGCAGTTCTTC | CASRTSGINEQFF
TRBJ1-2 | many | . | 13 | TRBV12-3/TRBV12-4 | TGTGCCAGCAGTTTCCGGGAAAACTATGGCTACACCTTC | CASSFRENYGYTF
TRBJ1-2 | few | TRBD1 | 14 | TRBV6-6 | TGTGCCAGCAGTTACACATCCGGGACAGGGAGCTACACCTTC | CASSYTSGTGSYTF
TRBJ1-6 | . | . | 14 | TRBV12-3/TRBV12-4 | TGTGCCAGCAGTTTTGGAGTCATACGTTCAGACCTCCACTTT | CASSFGVIRSDLHF
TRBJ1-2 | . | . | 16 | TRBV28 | TGTGCCAGCAGTTCCCTCTCACTTTTTTTTAACTATGGCTACACCTTC | CASSSLSLFFNYGYTF
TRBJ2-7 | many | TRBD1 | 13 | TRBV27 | TGTGCCAGCAGGTGGGACAGGGGGCACGAGCAGTACTTC | CASRWDRGHEQYF
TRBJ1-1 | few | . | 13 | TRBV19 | TGTGCCAGTACCCCCCCCGAGCGGGGGAAAGCTTTCTTT | CASTPPERGKAFF
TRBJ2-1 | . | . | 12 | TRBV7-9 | TGTGCCAGCAGTCCTAGGGCGGAAGAGCAGTTCTTC | CASSPRAEEQFF
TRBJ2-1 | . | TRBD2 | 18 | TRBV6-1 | TGTGCCAGCAGTCTCGGACTCCAGCGGGGCCTCCCTTACAATGAGCAGTTCTTC | CASSLGLQRGLPYNEQFF